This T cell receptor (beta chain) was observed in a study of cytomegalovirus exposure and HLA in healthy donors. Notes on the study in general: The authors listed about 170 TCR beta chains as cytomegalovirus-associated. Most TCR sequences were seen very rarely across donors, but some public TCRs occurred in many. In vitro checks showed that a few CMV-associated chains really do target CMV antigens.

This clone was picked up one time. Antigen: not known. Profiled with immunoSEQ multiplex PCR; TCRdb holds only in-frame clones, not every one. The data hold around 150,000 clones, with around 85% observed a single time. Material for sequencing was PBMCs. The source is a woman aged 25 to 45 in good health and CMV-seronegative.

The CDR3 DNA sequence: TGTGCCAGCAGTAACAGGGCCAATCAGCCCCAGCATTTT. Protein sequence: CASSNRANQPQHF. The chain has TRBV6-5 and TRBJ1-5; a possible D gene is TRBD1 (6 bases). CDR1 is MNHEY, CDR2 SVGAGI, per germline. Trimming stripped 5 bases from V and 3 bases from J, with 8 bases between. CDR3 length equals 13 residues.